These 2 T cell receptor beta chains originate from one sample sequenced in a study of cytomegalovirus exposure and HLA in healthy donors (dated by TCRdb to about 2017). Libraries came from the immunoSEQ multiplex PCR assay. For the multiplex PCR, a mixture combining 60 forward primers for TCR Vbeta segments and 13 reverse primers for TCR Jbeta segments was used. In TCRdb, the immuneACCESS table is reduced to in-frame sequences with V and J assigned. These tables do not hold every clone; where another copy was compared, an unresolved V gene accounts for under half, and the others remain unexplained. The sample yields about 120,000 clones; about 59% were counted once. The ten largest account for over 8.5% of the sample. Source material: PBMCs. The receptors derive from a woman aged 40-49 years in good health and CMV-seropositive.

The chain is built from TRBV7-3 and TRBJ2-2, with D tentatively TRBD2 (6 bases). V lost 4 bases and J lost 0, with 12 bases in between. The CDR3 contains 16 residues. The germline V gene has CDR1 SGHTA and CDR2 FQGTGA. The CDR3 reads CASSSGTLANTGELFF. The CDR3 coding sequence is TGTGCCAGCAGCTCCGGGACTCTCGCGAACACCGGGGAGCTGTTTTTT.

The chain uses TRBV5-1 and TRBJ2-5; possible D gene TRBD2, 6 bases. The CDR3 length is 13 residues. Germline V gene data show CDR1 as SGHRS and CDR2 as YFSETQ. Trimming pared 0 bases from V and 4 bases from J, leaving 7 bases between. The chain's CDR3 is CASSLGGIETQYF. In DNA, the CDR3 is TGCGCCAGCAGCTTGGGCGGGATAGAGACCCAGTACTTC.